This TCR beta chain was recorded in a study of blood T cell repertoires in COVID-19. At the level of the study: Acute and convalescent COVID-19 samples came from the United States, Italy and Spain. T cells, B-cell-depleted T cells, or PBMCs supplied cDNA or gDNA.

Seattle cases were enrolled at active infection and followed longitudinally. Authors' methods: Scientists estimated how many nucleated cells there were by amplifying reference gene primers. Generated by immunoSEQ multiplex PCR, the TCRdb table keeps only in-frame clones and is missing some. The V and J calls and the clone size are those of that table, but D and trimming were determined from the DNA. The data hold roughly 120,000 clones, with approximately 74% observed a single time. The germline V gene encodes CDR1 MDHEN and CDR2 SYDVKM. This CDR3 has 17 amino acids. V was clipped by 6 bases and J by 0 bases; unmatched bases: 14.

This clonotype was obtained from an elderly man with COVID-19, enrolled during active disease. The chain carries TRBV28 and TRBJ2-7; 7 bases align to TRBD1. The source material was peripheral blood. Here the CDR3 DNA reads TGTGCCAGCAGCGGCTATCCGGGACAGATGAGCTCCTACGAGCAGTACTTC. Its protein product is CASSGYPGQMSSYEQYF.